This passage covers 31 T cell receptor beta chains from one sample sequenced in a study of identical twins. One entry per CDR3 protein, called by TCRdb with MiXCR from the 5' RACE reads. The sample contains about 900,000 distinct CDR3 sequences, roughly an eighth of which appear only once. This sample also belongs to another study, concerning yellow fever vaccine responses in identical twins.

Source material: PBMCs. Receptors were obtained from a woman under 30 in good health.

This chain joins TRBV7-9 and TRBJ2-1; TRBD1 matches at 10 bases. Trimming took 5 bases from V and 12 from J; bases not matched to a gene: 16. Germline assignment: CDR1 SEHNR and CDR2 FQNEAQ (reference sequence). There are 16 residues in the CDR3. CDR3 nucleotide sequence: TGTGCCAGCAGCAAACTTCCCGGGACAGGGGCCCAATGGCAGTTCTTC. Amino acids: CASSKLPGTGAQWQFF.

This clonotype appeared a few times. The rearrangement joins TRBV6-5 to TRBJ2-7; 11 bases fit TRBD2. CDR1 is MNHEY and CDR2 is SVGAGI in the germline V gene. This CDR3 has 15 residues. V shed 4 bases and J 4 bases; nucleotides not matched to a gene: 6. In nucleotides, the CDR3 is TGTGCCAGCAGTTTCGGGACTAGCGGACGTTACGAGCAGTACTTC. Translation gives CASSFGTSGRYEQYF.

This clonotype has at least ten counts. This chain joins TRBV5-6 and TRBJ2-1, with TRBD1 matching over 8 bases. J gave up 9 bases and V 6 bases, and 14 bases lay outside the gene matches. The length of the CDR3 is 15 residues. Germline CDR1 and CDR2: SGHDT and YYEEEE. For the CDR3, the DNA is TGTGCCAGCATCACCCGGAGCGGACAGGGAAGTGAGCAGTTCTTC. Its translation is CASITRSGQGSEQFF.

The J gene is TRBJ1-2, the V gene TRBV20-1; tentative D call: TRBD1 (6 bases). From germline, CDR1 is DFQATT and CDR2 SNEGSKA (reference sequence). V was trimmed by 6 bases and J by 10 bases, leaving 12 bases between them. The CDR3 totals 10 residues. CDR3 amino acids: CSAGGGPYTF. The CDR3, as DNA: TGCAGTGCGGGGGGGGGGCCCTACACCTTC.

The rearrangement uses TRBV20-1 and TRBJ1-1; TRBD1 aligns across 8 bases. Germline assignment: CDR1 DFQATT and CDR2 SNEGSKA (reference sequence). Unmatched junction bases numbered 9, after V lost 2 bases and J lost 1 base. The length of the CDR3 is 16 residues. The CDR3 protein is CSARQGATLKNTEAFF. The CDR3, as DNA: TGCAGTGCTAGACAGGGGGCCACTTTAAAGAACACTGAAGCTTTCTTT.

The V gene is TRBV19, the J gene TRBJ2-7, with D perhaps matching TRBD2 (6 bases). The CDR3 spans 15 residues. Deletions cut 5 bases from V and 0 bases from J, with 14 bases between. Germline CDR1 reads LNHDA; CDR2 reads SQIVND (reference sequence). The chain's CDR3 is CASSPDSGSSYEQYF. The CDR3 DNA follows: TGTGCCAGTAGTCCAGATAGCGGAAGCTCCTACGAGCAGTACTTC.

This chain joins TRBV5-5 and TRBJ2-7; 7 positions match TRBD1. This CDR3 contains 13 residues. Germline values: CDR1 SGHKS, CDR2 YYEKEE (reference sequence). Trimming at V came to 6 bases and at J to 3 bases, leaving 6 bases not matched to a gene. Here the CDR3 DNA reads TGTGCCAGCACAACGGACAGGTTCTACGAGCAGTACTTC. It yields the protein CASTTDRFYEQYF.

This clonotype was detected a few times. The genes are TRBV6-2 or TRBV6-3 and TRBJ2-5; 11 nucleotides match TRBD1. The V gene's germline CDR1 is MNHEY and CDR2 SVGEGT. J was trimmed by 3 bases and V by 6 bases; bases with no gene match: 3. CDR3 length equals 14 residues. The CDR3 nucleotides are TGTGCCAGCAGGGACAGGGGGCGCGAAGAGACCCAGTACTTC. This encodes CASRDRGREETQYF.

The chain joins TRBV29-1 to TRBJ2-1, with D possibly called TRBD1 or TRBD2 (5 bases each). Germline CDR1 SQVTM, CDR2 ANQGSEA. This CDR3 contains 16 residues. V gave up 4 bases and J gave up 2 bases, with 18 bases separating them. In DNA form, the CDR3 reads TGCAGCGTTGGGAGAATAAGGGGAGACCCCTACAATGAGCAGTTCTTC. It specifies CSVGRIRGDPYNEQFF.

This clonotype was found a few times. The V gene is TRBV7-2, the J gene TRBJ2-1, with 8 bases aligning to TRBD1. Germline trimming cut 5 bases from V and 0 bases from J; bases unmatched to any gene: 6. Germline V lookup: CDR1 SGHTA, CDR2 FQGNSA. This CDR3 is built from 16 residues. The CDR3 spells CASSRGQAYSYNEQFF. Written as DNA, the CDR3 is TGTGCCAGCAGCCGGGGACAGGCCTACTCCTACAATGAGCAGTTCTTC.

V is TRBV6-1 and J is TRBJ1-4; D unresolved. Trimming left V 6 bases short and J 3 bases short, with 17 bases between. Germline loops: CDR1 MNHNS, CDR2 SASEGT. This CDR3 has 16 residues. For the CDR3, the DNA is TGTGCCAGCAGCCCCCTGGGAGGGCGAGCTAATGAAAAACTGTTTTTT. This sequence encodes CASSPLGGRANEKLFF.

The rearrangement links TRBV7-9 to TRBJ1-6; 9 nucleotides line up with TRBD1. The CDR3 sequence is 14 residues long. CDR1 is SEHNR, CDR2 FQNEAQ, per germline (reference sequence). V gave up 4 bases and J gave up 9 bases; unmatched junction bases: 4. The CDR3 coding sequence is TGTGCCAGCAGCTGGGACAGGGTGCGTTCACCCCTCCACTTT. Its translation: CASSWDRVRSPLHF.

This clonotype occurred a few times. The genes are TRBV20-1 and TRBJ2-1, with D unclear. Germline V lookup: CDR1 DFQATT, CDR2 SNEGSKA (reference sequence). V lost 0 bases, J lost 6 bases, and 12 bases lay in between. This CDR3 has 14 residues. The CDR3 region has the DNA TGCAGTGCTAGAGATGCGGCCCACGGCAATGAGCAGTTCTTC. It is translated as CSARDAAHGNEQFF.

This clonotype was seen a handful of times. The rearrangement uses TRBV12-3 or TRBV12-4 and TRBJ2-2; D is undetermined. This CDR3 is 14 amino acids long. The ends were cut back, 4 bases at V and 10 bases at J, with 16 bases in the middle. The CDR3 bases are TGTGCCAGCAGTTCCCCCCTTCCGGGCCAGGAGCTGTTTTTT. Protein product: CASSSPLPGQELFF.

The rearrangement links TRBV2 to TRBJ2-3; D is possibly TRBD1 (6 bases). Germline CDR1 SNHLY, CDR2 FYNNEI. Trimming cost V 5 bases and J 2 bases, with 17 bases left between them. This CDR3 has 16 residues. CDR3 DNA sequence: TGTGCCAGCAGTACTCCTACCGGGACACCCACAGATACGCAGTATTTT. Protein: CASSTPTGTPTDTQYF.

This clonotype was recorded a few times. V is TRBV15 and J is TRBJ1-5, with 8 bases identical to TRBD1. CDR1 is LNHNV, CDR2 YYDKDF, per germline (reference sequence). The CDR3 extends over 15 amino acids. J gave up 4 bases and V 8 bases, and 10 bases lay outside the gene matches. The CDR3 DNA sequence: TGTGCCACCGGGAAAACAGGGGGTGGTAATCAGCCCCAGCATTTT. It is translated as CATGKTGGGNQPQHF.

This clonotype was picked up a small number of times. This chain connects TRBV4-1 to TRBJ1-5; TRBD1 matches 7 bases. Germline V gene data show CDR1 as MGHRA and CDR2 as YSYEKL. The CDR3 is 17 residues long. The ends lost 0 bases at V and 1 base at J; junction bases unmatched: 6. The CDR3 is CASSQEETGLSNQPQHF. The CDR3 DNA is TGCGCCAGCAGCCAAGAGGAGACAGGGTTGAGCAATCAGCCCCAGCATTTT.

The table lists this clonotype with many counts. V is TRBV12-3 or TRBV12-4 and J is TRBJ1-4; 7 bases match TRBD1. There are 15 residues in the CDR3. J was trimmed by 4 bases and V by 6 bases; bases with no gene match: 8. The CDR3 sequence is CASRATGAINEKLFF. CDR3 in DNA: TGTGCCAGCAGGGCCACAGGGGCGATTAATGAAAAACTGTTTTTT.

The V call is TRBV20-1, the J call TRBJ1-2; D gene uncertain. This CDR3 spans 14 amino acids. The V end lost 4 bases, the J end lost 4 bases, and 16 bases lay between the germline ends. Per germline, CDR1 DFQATT and CDR2 SNEGSKA (reference sequence). The CDR3 here is CSANHEGFLYGYTF. The DNA of the CDR3 is TGCAGTGCTAACCACGAGGGCTTCCTCTATGGCTACACCTTC.

V gene TRBV7-8 combines with J gene TRBJ1-4; D remains ambiguous. V shed 5 bases and J shed 3 bases, with 7 bases lying between them. This CDR3 is built from 13 residues. CDR1 is SGHVS, CDR2 FQNEAQ, per germline. The CDR3 DNA reads as TGTGCCAGCAGCCAGAGCCCTAATGAAAAACTGTTTTTT. This translates into CASSQSPNEKLFF.

The chain combines TRBV20-1 with TRBJ2-2, with D perhaps matching TRBD2 (6 bases). Germline CDR1 DFQATT, CDR2 SNEGSKA (reference sequence). With 5 bases removed from V and 6 bases from J, the gap between germline ends came to 19 bases. CDR3 length equals 15 residues. The CDR3 protein is CSAGRRGLDAGELFF. The CDR3, as DNA: TGCAGTGCTGGACGCCGGGGGTTAGACGCCGGGGAGCTGTTTTTT.

This clonotype was counted at least ten times. The V call is TRBV20-1, the J call TRBJ2-7; no clear D. The V end lost 2 bases, the J end lost 4 bases, and 6 bases lay between the germline ends. The CDR3 totals 11 residues. CDR1 and CDR2 (germline): DFQATT, SNEGSKA (reference sequence). Here the CDR3 reads CSARLGYEQYV. CDR3 DNA sequence: TGCAGTGCTAGATTGGGATACGAGCAGTACGTC.

This clonotype has just a few counts. This chain joins TRBV7-6 and TRBJ1-1, with TRBD1 as a possible D gene (6 bases). The length of the CDR3 is 15 residues. Between the trimmed V and J ends, which lost 1 base and 1 base, there was a span of 10 bases. The germline V gene has CDR1 SGHVS and CDR2 FNYEAQ. CDR3 nucleotide sequence: TGTGCCAGCAGCTTAGATGCAGGGGAGAACACTGAAGCTTTCTTT. Translating it yields CASSLDAGENTEAFF.

This clonotype was counted a few times. The CDR3 DNA reads TGTGCCAGCAGTGCATCGACAGGGGGCACTTTATTTGGCTACACCTTC. Its protein product is CASSASTGGTLFGYTF. The genes are TRBV28 and TRBJ1-2; 10 bases match TRBD1. Germline lookup yields CDR1 MDHEN and CDR2 SYDVKM. CDR3 size: 16 residues. Germline trimming cut 5 bases from V and 7 bases from J; bases unmatched to any gene: 13.

This clonotype was found a few times. The chain is built from TRBV18 and TRBJ2-5, with D possibly matching TRBD2 (5 bases). The CDR3 spans 16 residues. The V and J ends lost 0 bases and 5 bases respectively, with 16 bases between them. The germline V gene encodes CDR1 KGHSH and CDR2 LQKENI. The CDR3 here is CASSPPGRGRVETQYF. Written as DNA, the CDR3 is TGTGCCAGCTCACCACCTGGCAGAGGGAGAGTGGAGACCCAGTACTTC.

This sequence joins TRBV11-1 and TRBJ1-1; D is ambiguous. CDR1 is SGHAT, CDR2 FQDESV, per germline (reference sequence). The CDR3 is 18 amino acids. V was clipped by 2 bases and J by 4 bases, with 23 bases between them. For the CDR3, the DNA is TGTGCCAGCAGCTTATTCGGCGTGGGTGAATATTATAGCACTGAAGCTTTCTTT. Its protein is CASSLFGVGEYYSTEAFF.

The sample holds a few counts of this clonotype. Written as DNA, the CDR3 is TGTGCCAGCAGCTCGACAGTAGGCTCCTCGGATGAGCAGTTCTTC. This translates into CASSSTVGSSDEQFF. This chain connects TRBV5-6 to TRBJ2-1, with D possibly TRBD1 on 5 matching bases. Trimming took 3 bases from V and 8 from J, leaving 18 bases between them. This CDR3 has 15 amino acids. Germline CDR1 is SGHDT and CDR2 is YYEEEE. Full variable domain (outside the CDR3, taken from reference TRBV5-6 and TRBJ2-1): DAGVTQSPTHLIKTRGQQVTLRCSPKSGHDTVSWYQQALGQGPQFIFQYYEEEERQRGNFPDRFSGHQFPNYSSELNVNALLLGDSALYLCASSSTVGSSDEQFFGPGTRLTVL.

This clonotype was seen more than once but under ten times. The rearrangement uses TRBV5-6 and TRBJ2-1; D may be TRBD1 or TRBD2 (5 bases each). This CDR3 spans 14 amino acids. CDR1 is SGHDT and CDR2 is YYEEEE in the germline V gene. V was shortened by 4 bases and J by 4 bases, with 12 bases between the two germline ends. The CDR3 loop is CASSEGTAYNEQFF. CDR3 bases: TGTGCCAGCAGCGAAGGGACGGCATACAATGAGCAGTTCTTC.

This clonotype has a handful of counts. The rearrangement joins TRBV5-4 to TRBJ1-4, with D possibly matching TRBD1 (6 bases). The CDR3 runs 15 residues. Trimming removed 4 bases from V and 7 bases from J, with 17 bases in between. Germline lookup yields CDR1 SGHNT and CDR2 YYREEE (reference sequence). CDR3 in amino acids: CASSPAGTRSEKLFF. The CDR3, as DNA: TGTGCCAGCAGCCCAGCCGGGACACGCTCTGAAAAACTGTTTTTT.

This chain links TRBV20-1 with TRBJ2-5; TRBD1 matches at 9 bases. From germline, CDR1 is DFQATT and CDR2 SNEGSKA (reference sequence). After removal of 5 bases from V and 5 bases from J, the junction contained 9 bases not matched to a gene. The CDR3 extends over 14 amino acids. CDR3 nucleotides: TGCAGTGCTTCGTCAACAGGGGGCAAGGAGACCCAGTACTTC. Its translation: CSASSTGGKETQYF.

V and J are TRBV3-1 and TRBJ2-7; D possibly matches TRBD1 or TRBD2 (5 bases each). The CDR3 length is 14 residues. In germline, CDR1 is LGHDT, CDR2 YNNKEL (reference sequence). The V and J ends lost 1 base and 6 bases respectively, with 13 bases between them. The CDR3 bases are TGTGCCAGCAGCCAAGGTTGGGGGAGTGGCGAGCAGTACGTC. Protein product: CASSQGWGSGEQYV.